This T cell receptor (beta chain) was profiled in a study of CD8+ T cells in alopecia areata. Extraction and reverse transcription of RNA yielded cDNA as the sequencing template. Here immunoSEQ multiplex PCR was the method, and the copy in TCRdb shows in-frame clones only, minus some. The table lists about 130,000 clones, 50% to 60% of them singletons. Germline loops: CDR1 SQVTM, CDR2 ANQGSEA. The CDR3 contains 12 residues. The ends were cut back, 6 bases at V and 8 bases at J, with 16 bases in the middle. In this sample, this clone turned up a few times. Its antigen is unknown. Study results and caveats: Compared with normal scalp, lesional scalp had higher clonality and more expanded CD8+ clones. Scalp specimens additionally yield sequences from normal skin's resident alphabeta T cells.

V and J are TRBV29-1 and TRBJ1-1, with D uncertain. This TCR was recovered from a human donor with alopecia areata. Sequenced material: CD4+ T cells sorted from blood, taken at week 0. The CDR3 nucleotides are TGCAGCGTCCTCCCGGAGCCTAGGGAAGCTTTCTTT. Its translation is CSVLPEPREAFF. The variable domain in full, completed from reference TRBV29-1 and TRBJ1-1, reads SAVISQKPSRDICQRGTSLTIQCQVDSQVTMMFWYRQQPGQSLTLIATANQGSEATYESGFVIDKFPISRPNLTFSTLTVSNMSPEDSSIYLCSVLPEPREAFFGQGTRLTVV.